This note documents a single T cell receptor beta chain sequence. Its specificity is unknown. Clones were sequenced by immunoSEQ multiplex PCR, and TCRdb holds only the in-frame ones, with some missing. Here the sample spans under 85,000 clones, around 78% being singletons. Germline V gives CDR1 MNHNS, CDR2 SASEGT. V was shortened by 4 bases and J by 1 base, with 8 bases between the two germline ends. The CDR3 consists of 14 residues. This specimen comes from a study of OX40 agonist ivuxolimab in advanced cancers. Study-level information: Patients with prior anti-PD-1, anti-PD-L1 or anti-CTLA-4 therapy were eligible; 40% had some.

The study's findings and limits: Clones of CD4+ and CD8+ blood T cells grew by week 6 at doses of 0.1 to 3.0 mg/kg.

Sequences were derived from CD4+ or CD8+ T cells sorted from blood, sampled in a trial of the OX40 agonist ivuxolimab. The chain recombines TRBV6-1 with TRBJ1-5; possibly TRBD1 for D (5 bases). The source of this sequence is an adult with an advanced solid tumor such as melanoma, head and neck, liver or kidney cancer. This CDR3 is CASSAGRSNQPQHF. The CDR3 DNA follows: TGTGCCAGCAGTGCAGGGAGGAGCAATCAGCCCCAGCATTTT.